This T cell receptor beta chain was recorded in a study of CD8 T cells in ankylosing spondylitis. With molecular barcodes, quantitative 5'-RACE was used to make the TCR beta libraries. MiXCR, run by TCRdb on the 5' RACE reads, gives a single entry per CDR3 protein. The data contain some 840,000 distinct CDR3 sequences, 12% of them singletons. Looked up from germline, CDR1 is SGHTA and CDR2 is FQGNSA. CDR3 length: 13 residues. Trimming removed 1 base at V and 5 bases at J, with 8 bases between. The table lists this clonotype with many counts. The antigen is unknown. Study-wide findings and caveats: With a CD8+ phenotype, disease-linked clones were relatively rare in peripheral blood. A TCR beta motif of several highly homologous variants seemed to mark ankylosing spondylitis blood. Reportedly, matched ankylosing spondylitis synovial fluid was significantly enriched for disease-linked clones. Certain motif variants had earlier been reported in reactive arthritis synovial fluid and blood.

Sequencing used blood, either unsorted or a sorted T cell fraction (not recorded which). The clonotype was recovered from a male donor with ankylosing spondylitis. V and J are TRBV7-2 and TRBJ1-1; D gene unclear. CDR3 DNA sequence: TGTGCCAGCAGCTTAGTATGGGGTACTGAAGCTTTCTTT. Its protein product is CASSLVWGTEAFF.